This TCR beta chain was recovered during a study of cytomegalovirus exposure and HLA in healthy donors. Study-level findings and limits: A likely sequencing artifact accounted for one observed cluster of highly shared sequence variants.

This clone was picked up a small number of times. Antigen: not known. Vbeta (60) and Jbeta (13) primers were used in the PCR. Profiling relied on immunoSEQ multiplex PCR, and the TCRdb table lists in-frame clones only, not all of them. The table has about 200,000 clones, approximately 78% seen once. This CDR3 region has 14 residues. V gave up 4 bases and J gave up 3 bases, with 14 bases separating them. Germline V gene sequence: CDR1 SGHDT, CDR2 YYEEEE. The receptor's source is a man in his thirties or forties in good health and CMV-seronegative. The sample comprised PBMCs. The V and J genes are TRBV5-6 and TRBJ2-7, with D tentatively TRBD2 (7 bases). The CDR3 DNA reads TGTGCCAGCAGCCGAGGGGGGGGCGTCTACGAGCAGTACTTC. This sequence encodes CASSRGGGVYEQYF.